This note documents a single T cell receptor beta chain sequence. From germline, CDR1 is KGHSH and CDR2 LQKENI. The CDR3 is 15 residues long. The germline V and J ends were trimmed by 3 bases and 1 base, with 12 bases remaining between them. Recently defined diagnostic criteria classed the Susac syndrome patients as definite or probable. Negative isolation yielded the CD8+ and CD4+ T cells, while FACS enriched the TEMRA cells. This sample stems from a study of CD8 T cells in Susac syndrome. Study details: When their blood was taken, patients with Susac syndrome were therapy-naive, taking corticosteroids, or taking intravenous immunoglobulin alone.

With random hexamers, about 0.45 to 1 ug RNA was reverse transcribed. Multiplex immunoSEQ PCR targeted 54 Vbeta and 13 Jbeta TCR beta segments. A single record per CDR3 protein comes from TCRdb applying MiXCR to the immunoSEQ multiplex PCR reads. Seen here are 150,000 to 200,000 distinct CDR3 sequences, 90% to 97% observed once, and the top ten hold around 0.12%. The sequencing input was CD4+ T cells from PBMCs. This clonotype was obtained from a human donor with Susac syndrome. The V call is TRBV18, the J call TRBJ2-5; a possible D gene is TRBD1 (6 bases). CDR3 sequence: CASSPATGTQETQYF. The CDR3 DNA reads TGTGCCAGCTCACCCGCGACAGGAACCCAAGAGACCCAGTACTTC.